Listed here are 31 T cell receptor beta chains from one sample, sequenced in a study of CD8+ T cells in alopecia areata. cDNA prepared by RNA extraction and subsequent reverse transcription served as the template for sequencing. The repertoire was sequenced with immunoSEQ multiplex PCR; TCRdb's copy has only in-frame clones and lacks some. The sample lists over 120,000 clones, around 58% occurring once. The sequences come from CD4+ T cells sorted from blood, collected at week 0. Every receptor here comes from a human donor with alopecia areata.

The rearrangement links TRBV4-3 to TRBJ2-1, with D perhaps TRBD2 (7 bases). The CDR3 has 16 residues. Germline values: CDR1 LGHNA, CDR2 YSLEER. Between the trimmed V and J ends, which lost 1 base and 5 bases, there was a span of 15 bases. This chain's CDR3 is CASSQVGGGAHNEQFF. The CDR3 DNA follows: TGCGCCAGCAGCCAAGTAGGTGGGGGGGCCCACAATGAGCAGTTCTTC.

The chain employs TRBV7-2 and TRBJ1-2, with 8 nucleotides matching TRBD1. V shed 1 base, J shed 7 bases, and the junction held 5 bases outside the gene matches. Germline CDR1 is SGHTA and CDR2 is FQGNSA. The CDR3 extends over 14 amino acids. CDR3 coding DNA: TGTGCCAGCAGCTTAGGCCAGGGGGCTCGTGGCTACACCTTC. Translated: CASSLGQGARGYTF.

CDR3 bases: TGCAGCGTTGGTGGGTCTGGCAATCAGCCCCAGCATTTT. This codes for CSVGGSGNQPQHF. This chain connects TRBV29-1 to TRBJ1-5, with D unclear. The CDR3 is made up of 13 amino acids. V was trimmed by 4 bases and J by 2 bases, leaving 9 bases between them. The V gene's germline CDR1 is SQVTM and CDR2 ANQGSEA.

The genes are TRBV4-3 and TRBJ1-2, with 9 positions matching TRBD1. V dropped 3 bases and J dropped 3; count of bases not matched to a gene: 8. The CDR3 has 16 residues. Germline V gene data show CDR1 as LGHNA and CDR2 as YSLEER. This CDR3 reads CASSHFGQGRDYGYTF. The CDR3 DNA reads TGCGCCAGCAGCCATTTTGGACAGGGGCGAGACTATGGCTACACCTTC.

The V and J genes are TRBV29-1 and TRBJ1-5; no firm D call. The germline V gene encodes CDR1 SQVTM and CDR2 ANQGSEA. Trimming pared 2 bases from V and 3 bases from J, leaving 8 bases between. This CDR3 is built from 13 residues. The CDR3 DNA is TGCAGCGTTGAAATGGGGATCAATCAGCCCCAGCATTTT. It yields the protein CSVEMGINQPQHF.

This sequence joins TRBV30 and TRBJ1-2; D remains ambiguous. V lost 8 bases to trimming and J lost 4 bases, with 14 bases between them. Germline loops: CDR1 GTSNPN, CDR2 SVGIG (reference sequence). This CDR3 is 12 amino acids long. The CDR3 reads CAEERLGYGYTF. CDR3 nucleotide sequence: TGTGCCGAGGAGAGGCTGGGCTATGGCTACACCTTC.

This clone turned up a few times. The chain combines TRBV30 with TRBJ2-1, with 9 bases matching TRBD2. Germline CDR1 and CDR2: GTSNPN and SVGIG (reference sequence). Germline trimming cut 1 base from V and 0 bases from J; bases unmatched to any gene: 10. This CDR3 region has 18 residues. The CDR3 here is CAWSGVAGAFHSYNEQFF. CDR3 sequence (DNA): TGTGCCTGGAGTGGGGTAGCGGGGGCCTTCCACTCCTACAATGAGCAGTTCTTC.

Only a few counts were recorded for this clone. This chain joins TRBV11-2 and TRBJ1-2, with a tentative D call TRBD1 (6 bases). Germline-derived CDR1 and CDR2 are SGHAT and FQNNGV. V lost 0 bases, J lost 8 bases, and 13 bases lay in between. The CDR3 covers 14 residues. The CDR3: CASSLERAGAGYTF. The CDR3 DNA reads as TGTGCCAGCAGCTTAGAAAGGGCAGGGGCCGGCTACACCTTC.

The chain combines TRBV5-4 with TRBJ1-4, with D possibly being TRBD1 (5 bases). CDR1 is SGHNT and CDR2 is YYREEE in the germline V gene (reference sequence). Trimming took off 4 bases at V and 7 bases at J, with 20 bases between the two ends. CDR3 length: 16 amino acids. CDR3 sequence reads: CASSPSGGMPGEKLFF. The DNA of the CDR3 is TGTGCCAGCAGCCCCAGTGGGGGTATGCCGGGTGAAAAACTGTTTTTT.

J is TRBJ2-5 and V is TRBV29-1; a weak D match, TRBD2 (7 bases). The CDR3 spans 14 residues. Trimming cost V 6 bases and J 4 bases, with 18 bases left between them. The germline CDR1 and CDR2 sequences are SQVTM and ANQGSEA. In DNA form, the CDR3 reads TGCAGCGTGGATCTACGGGGGGCCCGAGAGACCCAGTACTTC. This codes for CSVDLRGARETQYF. The complete variable domain, with remaining parts taken from reference TRBV29-1 and TRBJ2-5, reads SAVISQKPSRDICQRGTSLTIQCQVDSQVTMMFWYRQQPGQSLTLIATANQGSEATYESGFVIDKFPISRPNLTFSTLTVSNMSPEDSSIYLCSVDLRGARETQYFGPGTRLLVL.

This clone was observed a few times. V usage is TRBV9 and J usage is TRBJ2-5, with D perhaps TRBD1 or TRBD2 (5 bases each). The CDR3 spans 15 residues. In germline, CDR1 is SGDLS, CDR2 YYNGEE. V was cut by 0 bases and J by 4 bases, with 13 bases left in between. CDR3 loop: CASSVVPGGGETQYF. CDR3 DNA: TGTGCCAGCAGCGTAGTACCGGGTGGGGGAGAGACCCAGTACTTC.

The genes are TRBV5-1 and TRBJ1-5; possible D gene TRBD1, 5 bases. V was pared by 2 bases and J by 6 bases, with 6 bases between. Germline V CDR1 and CDR2: SGHRS, YFSETQ. This CDR3 is 12 amino acids long. As DNA, the CDR3 is TGCGCCAGCAGCTTTACAGGTCAGCCCCAGCATTTT. As protein: CASSFTGQPQHF.

This clone was detected a few times. The V call is TRBV29-1, the J call TRBJ2-5; D gene unclear. CDR1 SQVTM and CDR2 ANQGSEA come from the germline V gene. The V end lost 3 bases, the J end lost 2 bases, and 7 bases lay between the germline ends. The length of the CDR3 is 12 residues. The CDR3 loop is CSVDHQQETQYF. The CDR3 DNA reads as TGCAGCGTTGATCATCAGCAAGAGACCCAGTACTTC.

V and J are TRBV27 and TRBJ1-6; TRBD1 aligns across 8 bases. V shed 2 bases, J shed 7 bases, and the junction held 4 bases outside the gene matches. In germline, CDR1 is MNHEY, CDR2 SMNVEV (reference sequence). This CDR3 is built from 15 residues. The CDR3 here is CASSLRGQENSPLHF. DNA for the CDR3: TGTGCCAGCAGTTTAAGGGGACAGGAAAATTCACCCCTCCACTTT.

This chain links TRBV29-1 with TRBJ1-1; 7 nucleotides line up with TRBD1. The V segment lost 6 bases and the J segment 5 bases; nucleotides outside the gene matches: 3. The germline V gene has CDR1 SQVTM and CDR2 ANQGSEA. There are 11 residues in the CDR3. The CDR3 spells CSVTTGTEAFF. DNA of the CDR3: TGCAGCGTCACGACAGGGACTGAAGCTTTCTTT.

The gene calls are TRBV5-6 and TRBJ1-6; a possible D gene is TRBD1 (5 bases). The CDR3 length is 14 residues. Trimming left V 4 bases short and J 5 bases short, with 10 bases between. Germline CDR1 reads SGHDT; CDR2 reads YYEEEE. DNA for the CDR3: TGTGCCAGCAGCCTACGACAGAATAATTCACCCCTCCACTTT. Residues: CASSLRQNNSPLHF.

The J gene is TRBJ1-2, the V gene TRBV29-1; D is unresolved. There are 11 residues in the CDR3. Trimming shortened V by 4 bases and J by 7 bases, and 10 bases separated the two germline ends. Germline V gene data show CDR1 as SQVTM and CDR2 as ANQGSEA. CDR3 nucleotides: TGCAGCGTTGCCCAAGGGATTGGCTACACCTTC. Protein sequence: CSVAQGIGYTF.

This chain connects TRBV30 to TRBJ1-2; D call uncertain. The germline V and J ends were trimmed by 2 bases and 1 base, with 11 bases remaining between them. This CDR3 has 14 residues. In germline, CDR1 is GTSNPN, CDR2 SVGIG (reference sequence). The CDR3 DNA follows: TGTGCCTGGAGTTTGGGCCTTCTTAACTATGGCTACACCTTC. Translating it yields CAWSLGLLNYGYTF.

This clone was counted ten times or more. The chain recombines TRBV7-2 with TRBJ1-2; 10 positions match TRBD1. V lost 6 bases and J lost 2; bases outside the gene matches: 0. Germline V gene sequence: CDR1 SGHTA, CDR2 FQGNSA. The length of the CDR3 is 13 residues. The CDR3: CASRTGGNYGYTF. CDR3 in DNA: TGTGCCAGCAGGACAGGGGGCAACTATGGCTACACCTTC.

The rearrangement uses TRBV30 and TRBJ2-3; D is ambiguous. Trimming took 2 bases from V and 5 from J, leaving 14 bases between them. Germline-derived CDR1 and CDR2 are GTSNPN and SVGIG (reference sequence). CDR3 size: 14 residues. The CDR3 spells CAWSSSLVVDTQYF. In nucleotides, the CDR3 is TGTGCCTGGAGTTCGTCCCTAGTCGTAGATACGCAGTATTTT.

This rearrangement joins TRBV5-1 to TRBJ2-2; 8 bases map to TRBD1. Losses at the gene ends were 4 bases for V and 1 base for J; bases not matched to a gene: 6. CDR1 SGHRS and CDR2 YFSETQ come from the germline V gene. The CDR3 consists of 16 residues. For the CDR3, the DNA is TGCGCCAGCAGCACAACCGGGACAGGGAACACCGGGGAGCTGTTTTTT. Translating it yields CASSTTGTGNTGELFF.

This clone was seen a handful of times. V and J are TRBV7-9 and TRBJ2-7; unclear D gene. In germline, CDR1 is SEHNR, CDR2 FQNEAQ (reference sequence). Trimming cost V 3 bases and J 3 bases, with 6 bases left between them. The CDR3 runs 12 residues. CDR3 nucleotide sequence: TGTGCCAGCAGCTTCGTCTTCTACGAGCAGTACTTC. Residues: CASSFVFYEQYF.

The genes are TRBV19 and TRBJ1-5; D is uncertain. Trimming left V 3 bases short and J 4 bases short, with 4 bases between. The germline V gene has CDR1 LNHDA and CDR2 SQIVND (reference sequence). The CDR3 is made up of 12 amino acids. Written as DNA, the CDR3 is TGTGCCAGTAGTATCTTGAATCAGCCCCAGCATTTT. This translates into CASSILNQPQHF.

The chain couples TRBV21-1 to TRBJ2-2; the DNA was not used to check the table's D call, TRBD2. TRBV21-1 is annotated as a pseudogene. The CDR3 runs 16 residues. The CDR3 nucleotides are TGTGCCAGCAGCATCTGGGCGGGGACGAACACCGGGGAGCTGTTTTTT. Amino acid sequence: CASSIWAGTNTGELFF.

This clone occurred a few times. J is TRBJ2-4 and V is TRBV6-5; weak D call: TRBD2 (6 bases). Germline V lookup: CDR1 MNHEY, CDR2 SVGAGI. V lost 5 bases and J 3 bases, leaving 14 bases between the germline ends. CDR3 length: 15 residues. This CDR3 reads CASSLGQGGKNIQYF. The CDR3 nucleotides are TGTGCCAGCAGTCTAGGGCAGGGAGGCAAAAACATTCAGTACTTC.

CDR3 region: CSMDSGTEAFF. CDR3 nucleotides: TGCAGCATGGATTCGGGCACTGAAGCTTTCTTT. The rearrangement uses TRBV29-1 and TRBJ1-1; D unresolved. This CDR3 has 11 residues. V was shortened by 8 bases and J by 4 bases, with 11 bases between the two germline ends. Germline-derived CDR1 and CDR2 are SQVTM and ANQGSEA.

The V and J genes are TRBV6-5 and TRBJ1-5, with no clear D. Trimming pared 9 bases from V and 0 bases from J, leaving 9 bases between. Germline V gene data show CDR1 as MNHEY and CDR2 as SVGAGI. The CDR3 contains 13 residues. CDR3 amino acids: CASGRNSNQPQHF. The CDR3 nucleotides read TGTGCCAGTGGAAGGAATAGCAATCAGCCCCAGCATTTT.

This clone has a single count. The chain is built from TRBV29-1 and TRBJ2-2; D is undetermined. There are 11 residues in the CDR3. Trimming shortened V by 7 bases and J by 7 bases, and 10 bases separated the two germline ends. Looked up from germline, CDR1 is SQVTM and CDR2 is ANQGSEA. The DNA for the CDR3 is TGCAGCGCAGAATCCGTCGGGGAGCTGTTTTTT. This translates into CSAESVGELFF.

There are a few counts of this clone. The gene calls are TRBV7-9 and TRBJ1-1; a weak D match, TRBD1 (5 bases). This CDR3 region has 13 residues. Germline V gene data show CDR1 as SEHNR and CDR2 as FQNEAQ (reference sequence). V was trimmed by 1 base and J by 4 bases, leaving 7 bases between them. The CDR3 sequence: CASSLGGSTEAFF. In nucleotides, the CDR3 is TGTGCCAGCAGCTTAGGGGGGTCCACTGAAGCTTTCTTT.

This clone came up a few times. This chain connects TRBV2 to TRBJ1-2; D not resolved. The CDR3 runs 14 residues. Germline V gives CDR1 SNHLY, CDR2 FYNNEI. V shed 3 bases and J shed 2 bases, with 10 bases lying between them. Written as DNA, the CDR3 is TGTGCCAGCAGTGAGGGCTTTTCAAACTATGGCTACACCTTC. Protein product: CASSEGFSNYGYTF.

This clone was counted only a few times. The V and J genes are TRBV25-1 and TRBJ2-3; D uncertain. The V end was cut by 5 bases, the J end by 6 bases, with 9 bases between. Per the germline V gene, CDR1 is MGHDK and CDR2 is SYGVNS. The CDR3 totals 12 residues. The CDR3 is CASSQVSDTQYF. The DNA of the CDR3 is TGTGCCAGCAGTCAAGTATCGGATACGCAGTATTTT.